Presented here are 4 T cell receptor beta chains from one specimen sequenced in a study of T cells in Graves' hyperthyroidism and ophthalmopathy. From RNA transcripts, TCR beta CDR3 regions were amplified. First-round RT-PCR of the TCR CDR3 relied on the HTBI primer set. TCRdb re-derived calls from the multiplex PCR reads in MiXCR, one entry per CDR3 protein. Among about 640,000 distinct CDR3 sequences listed, less than 25% were seen once. Sequencing was done on a sample of blood. All receptors come from a man aged 25 to 45 with Graves' ophthalmopathy.

Ten or more counts support this clonotype. The chain recombines TRBV11-3 with TRBJ2-1; 8 bases line up with TRBD2. The CDR3 is 14 amino acids. The germline V gene encodes CDR1 SGHNT and CDR2 YENEEA. Trimming cost V 0 bases and J 7 bases; bases outside gene matches: 2. The CDR3 spells CASSLEAGVNEQFF. Written as DNA, the CDR3 is TGTGCCAGCAGCTTAGAAGCGGGAGTGAATGAGCAGTTCTTC.

This clonotype came up many times. The chain links TRBV7-8 to TRBJ1-2, with D perhaps matching TRBD1 (5 bases). CDR3 length: 15 residues. Germline V CDR1 and CDR2: SGHVS, FQNEAQ. V lost 0 bases to trimming and J lost 5 bases, with 13 bases between them. In DNA form, the CDR3 reads TGTGCCAGCAGCTTAGCGGCCAGGGACGGGTATGGCTACACCTTC. Its protein product is CASSLAARDGYGYTF. Drawing the rest from reference TRBV7-8 and TRBJ1-2, the complete variable domain is GAGVSQSPRYKVAKRGQDVALRCDPISGHVSLFWYQQALGQGPEFLTYFQNEAQLDKSGLPSDRFFAERPEGSVSTLKIQRTQQEDSAVYLCASSLAARDGYGYTFGSGTRLTVV.

This chain uses TRBV7-9 with TRBJ1-4; D call uncertain. Trimming removed 3 bases at V and 3 bases at J, with 8 bases between. This CDR3 is 14 amino acids long. Germline V lookup: CDR1 SEHNR, CDR2 FQNEAQ (reference sequence). Written as DNA, the CDR3 is TGTGCCAGCAGCTTTTCCGCGGCTAATGAAAAACTGTTTTTT. This encodes CASSFSAANEKLFF.

V usage is TRBV4-1 and J usage is TRBJ2-1; D call uncertain. Deletions cut 3 bases from V and 0 bases from J, with 9 bases between. The CDR3 loop spans 15 amino acids. Germline V CDR1 and CDR2: MGHRA, YSYEKL. The CDR3 DNA sequence: TGCGCCAGCAGCCACGGACCCAACTCCTACAATGAGCAGTTCTTC. Its protein is CASSHGPNSYNEQFF.